The 27 T cell receptor beta chains below all came from one sample that was sequenced in a study of identical twins. TCRdb processed the 5' RACE reads anew with MiXCR; each CDR3 protein has one entry. The sample yields approximately 470,000 distinct CDR3 sequences, over 12% seen once. The data were also submitted as part of a second study, on yellow fever vaccine responses in identical twins.

The specimen sequenced was CD4+ T cells sorted from blood. These receptors were taken from a woman between 18 and 30 years old in good health.

V and J are TRBV19 and TRBJ2-1; tentatively, D is TRBD1 or TRBD2 (7 bases each). The germline CDR1 and CDR2 sequences are LNHDA and SQIVND (reference sequence). Trimming pared 7 bases from V and 0 bases from J, leaving 22 bases between. The CDR3 loop spans 18 amino acids. CDR3 sequence reads: CASKGGTALLSSYNEQFF. The CDR3 DNA sequence: TGTGCCAGTAAGGGAGGGACAGCACTACTCAGCTCCTACAATGAGCAGTTCTTC.

Ten or more counts support this clonotype. The genes are TRBV3-1 and TRBJ1-2; D uncertain. This CDR3 is 13 amino acids long. Germline-derived CDR1 and CDR2 are LGHDT and YNNKEL (reference sequence). V lost 4 bases and J lost 7, with 13 bases in between. The CDR3 spells CASSPLDVSGYTF. For the CDR3, the DNA is TGTGCCAGCAGCCCGTTGGACGTGTCTGGCTACACCTTC.

The rearrangement joins TRBV15 to TRBJ2-7, with 9 bases matching TRBD1. Germline V gene sequence: CDR1 LNHNV, CDR2 YYDKDF (reference sequence). V lost 0 bases to trimming and J lost 8 bases; unmatched junction nucleotides: 11. The CDR3 extends over 16 amino acids. The CDR3 DNA reads as TGTGCCACCAGCAGAGATCCTGGGACAGGGCCTACGCAGCAGTACTTC. Its protein is CATSRDPGTGPTQQYF.

J is TRBJ2-2 and V is TRBV11-2, with 7 bases matching TRBD2. CDR1 SGHAT and CDR2 FQNNGV come from the germline V gene. There are 15 residues in the CDR3. V dropped 5 bases and J dropped 2; count of bases not matched to a gene: 5. This chain's CDR3 is CASSIAGRNTGELFF. CDR3 bases: TGTGCCAGCAGCATAGCGGGTAGAAACACCGGGGAGCTGTTTTTT.

This clonotype was counted a single time. The chain joins TRBV27 to TRBJ2-3; D not resolved. This CDR3 contains 10 residues. Germline-derived CDR1 and CDR2 are MNHEY and SMNVEV (reference sequence). Between the trimmed V and J ends, which lost 10 bases and 2 bases, there was a span of 4 bases. CDR3 protein: CAITTDTQYF. The CDR3 DNA reads as TGTGCCATCACCACAGATACGCAGTATTTT.

Ten or more counts support this clonotype. The J gene is TRBJ2-5, the V gene TRBV28, with 9 bases that match TRBD2. Losses at the gene ends were 2 bases for V and 1 base for J; bases not matched to a gene: 2. CDR1 MDHEN and CDR2 SYDVKM come from the germline V gene. This CDR3 comprises 15 residues. The CDR3 DNA sequence: TGTGCCAGCAGTTTAGCTAGCGGGATCCAAGAGACCCAGTACTTC. Translating gives CASSLASGIQETQYF.

The gene calls are TRBV15 and TRBJ1-4; tentatively, D is TRBD1 (5 bases). V was clipped by 2 bases and J by 8 bases, with 15 bases between them. Looked up from germline, CDR1 is LNHNV and CDR2 is YYDKDF (reference sequence). The CDR3 runs 15 residues. The CDR3 loop is CATSRNLGAEEKLFF. The CDR3, as DNA: TGTGCCACCAGCAGAAACCTAGGGGCGGAGGAAAAACTGTTTTTT. Full variable domain (outside the CDR3, taken from reference TRBV15 and TRBJ1-4): DAMVIQNPRYQVTQFGKPVTLSCSQTLNHNVMYWYQQKSSQAPKLLFHYYDKDFNNEADTPDNFQSRRPNTSFCFLDIRSPGLGDTAMYLCATSRNLGAEEKLFFGSGTQLSVL.

The chain links TRBV3-1 to TRBJ2-7, with TRBD1 matching over 10 bases. The CDR3 runs to 15 residues. V dropped 4 bases and J dropped 5; count of bases not matched to a gene: 8. Germline values: CDR1 LGHDT, CDR2 YNNKEL (reference sequence). CDR3 DNA sequence: TGTGCCAGCAGCCCCCGGGACAGGGGAAACGACGAGCAGTACTTC. This translates into CASSPRDRGNDEQYF.

There are many counts of this clonotype. The J gene is TRBJ2-1, the V gene TRBV12-3 or TRBV12-4, with D possibly being TRBD1 or TRBD2 (5 bases each). This CDR3 contains 16 residues. V lost 2 bases to trimming and J lost 3 bases, with 14 bases between them. CDR3 nucleotides: TGTGCCAGCAGTTTAATTGGGGGATTACTCTACAATGAGCAGTTCTTC. This encodes CASSLIGGLLYNEQFF.

This clonotype has ten or more counts. This chain connects TRBV18 to TRBJ2-1, with D perhaps TRBD2 (5 bases). The CDR3 extends over 12 amino acids. Germline V gives CDR1 KGHSH, CDR2 LQKENI. V was trimmed by 2 bases and J by 8 bases, leaving 7 bases between them. The CDR3 reads CASSPGGYEQFF. CDR3 in DNA: TGTGCCAGCTCACCAGGAGGCTATGAGCAGTTCTTC.

The chain uses TRBV29-1 and TRBJ2-3, with TRBD2 identical over 7 bases. The CDR3 is 14 residues long. Germline V gene sequence: CDR1 SQVTM, CDR2 ANQGSEA. J gave up 0 bases and V 3 bases, and 3 bases lay outside the gene matches. The CDR3: CSVEASGSTDTQYF. The CDR3 DNA reads TGCAGCGTTGAGGCTAGCGGAAGCACAGATACGCAGTATTTT.

This clonotype was detected ten times or more. The chain couples TRBV12-3 or TRBV12-4 to TRBJ1-4; TRBD1 aligns across 10 bases. Trimming at V came to 6 bases and at J to 2 bases, leaving 6 bases not matched to a gene. The CDR3 has 16 residues. This CDR3 is CASSPDRGPTNEKLFF. The CDR3 DNA reads as TGTGCCAGCAGCCCCGACAGGGGGCCTACTAATGAAAAACTGTTTTTT.

The chain uses TRBV5-6 and TRBJ2-7; 9 bases are shared with TRBD1. The V and J ends lost 3 bases and 6 bases, in that order; junction bases with no gene match: 4. The CDR3 is made up of 13 amino acids. Germline assignment: CDR1 SGHDT and CDR2 YYEEEE. CDR3 nucleotide sequence: TGTGCCAGCAGCTGGGACAGGGAGGGCGAGCAGTACTTC. It encodes CASSWDREGEQYF.

This chain uses TRBV10-3 with TRBJ2-7; no clear D gene. The V end lost 0 bases, the J end lost 2 bases, and 8 bases lay between the germline ends. Looked up from germline, CDR1 is ENHRY and CDR2 is SYGVKD. CDR3 size: 14 residues. The CDR3 DNA reads TGTGCCATCAGTGAGTCAACAGCAACCTACGAGCAGTACTTC. Protein: CAISESTATYEQYF.

In its sample, this clonotype was seen a few times. The V and J genes are TRBV11-2 and TRBJ2-5; possibly TRBD1 for D (6 bases). The germline V gene encodes CDR1 SGHAT and CDR2 FQNNGV. This CDR3 has 16 amino acids. V lost 0 bases and J 4 bases, leaving 15 bases between the germline ends. The CDR3 coding sequence is TGTGCCAGCAGCTTAGACGGTAGGGGGAAGGGAGAGACCCAGTACTTC. Translation: CASSLDGRGKGETQYF.

The chain has TRBV20-1 and TRBJ1-1; D remains ambiguous. The CDR3 consists of 13 residues. V shed 0 bases and J shed 3 bases, with 8 bases lying between them. Germline V gene sequence: CDR1 DFQATT, CDR2 SNEGSKA (reference sequence). CDR3 bases: TGCAGTGCTAGAGATCTTCCCGACACTGAAGCTTTCTTT. Its translation is CSARDLPDTEAFF.

This clonotype was observed once. The chain combines TRBV28 with TRBJ1-6; D unclear. V shed 5 bases and J shed 0 bases, with 8 bases lying between them. Looked up from germline, CDR1 is MDHEN and CDR2 is SYDVKM. This CDR3 spans 15 amino acids. Here the CDR3 reads CASSGLSSYNSPLHF. The CDR3 bases are TGTGCCAGCAGTGGTTTGAGCTCCTATAATTCACCCCTCCACTTT.

The genes are TRBV12-3 or TRBV12-4 and TRBJ2-3, with a possible D match to TRBD1 (6 bases). This CDR3 region has 15 residues. The ends were cut back, 6 bases at V and 4 bases at J, with 17 bases in the middle. For the CDR3, the DNA is TGTGCCAGCAGCCCGCGGACAGTGAGGCCAGATACGCAGTATTTT. It is translated as CASSPRTVRPDTQYF.

This clonotype was seen a handful of times. V gene TRBV9 combines with J gene TRBJ1-2; D perhaps matches TRBD1 (5 bases). Germline CDR1 SGDLS, CDR2 YYNGEE. Between the trimmed V and J ends, which lost 3 bases and 7 bases, there was a span of 16 bases. This CDR3 comprises 14 residues. The CDR3 sequence is CASSEPGRAGGYTF. The CDR3 coding sequence is TGTGCCAGCAGCGAGCCGGGCAGGGCTGGTGGCTACACCTTC.

The chain links TRBV2 to TRBJ2-7; TRBD1 aligns across 7 bases. The J segment lost 0 bases and the V segment lost 5 bases, leaving 4 bases of the junction unmatched. The CDR3 totals 14 residues. Per the germline V gene, CDR1 is SNHLY and CDR2 is FYNNEI. The CDR3 here is CASSRDSHSYEQYF. In DNA, the CDR3 is TGTGCCAGCAGTAGGGACAGCCACTCCTACGAGCAGTACTTC. The full variable domain, with the rest looked up from reference TRBV2 and TRBJ2-7, is EPEVTQTPSHQVTQMGQEVILRCVPISNHLYFYWYRQILGQKVEFLVSFYNNEISEKSEIFDDQFSVERPDGSNFTLKIRSTKLEDSAMYFCASSRDSHSYEQYFGPGTRLTVT.

There are a few counts of this clonotype. This rearrangement joins TRBV30 to TRBJ2-3; 10 bases agree with TRBD2. CDR3 length equals 17 residues. Per the germline V gene, CDR1 is GTSNPN and CDR2 is SVGIG (reference sequence). The ends lost 0 bases at V and 10 bases at J; junction bases unmatched: 16. CDR3 in DNA: TGTGCCTGGAGTGTAATTATAGCGGGAGGTCTCCTGGAGCCGCAGTATTTT. Translating it yields CAWSVIIAGGLLEPQYF.

Note on this clonotype: One end of the junction does not line up with germline, which may come from a read error. This chain connects TRBV5-1 to TRBJ2-3, with D unresolved. The CDR3 is 13 amino acids. From germline, CDR1 is SGHRS and CDR2 YFSETQ. The CDR3 bases are TGCGCCAGCAGCTTGGAGGGCACATATACGCAGTATTTT. Protein sequence: CASSLEGTYTQYF.

A few counts support this clonotype. The CDR3 DNA sequence: TGTGCCATCAGTCATAGTGGTAGCACAGATACGCAGTATTTT. Translated, it gives CAISHSGSTDTQYF. The gene calls are TRBV10-3 and TRBJ2-3; D uncertain. Germline values: CDR1 ENHRY, CDR2 SYGVKD. The CDR3 has 14 amino acids. V was pared by 5 bases and J by 0 bases, with 9 bases between.

A few counts support this clonotype. DNA of the CDR3: TGCAGTGCTAGAGATCTCAGGACACTCAATAACATTCAGTACTTC. Encoded protein: CSARDLRTLNNIQYF. The chain couples TRBV20-1 to TRBJ2-4, with D perhaps matching TRBD1 (5 bases). Looked up from germline, CDR1 is DFQATT and CDR2 is SNEGSKA (reference sequence). The CDR3 runs to 15 residues. V lost 0 bases and J 7 bases, leaving 16 bases between the germline ends.

The gene calls are TRBV7-8 and TRBJ1-1; D not resolved. V lost 1 base to trimming and J lost 0 bases, with 12 bases between them. The CDR3 is made up of 16 amino acids. Germline V CDR1 and CDR2: SGHVS, FQNEAQ. The CDR3 DNA reads as TGTGCCAGCAGCTTAGGGTCACTTATCATGAACACTGAAGCTTTCTTT. It translates to CASSLGSLIMNTEAFF.

The V and J genes are TRBV6-5 and TRBJ2-3, with 8 bases identical to TRBD1. This CDR3 region has 14 residues. Germline assignment: CDR1 MNHEY and CDR2 SVGAGI. V shed 4 bases and J 14 bases; nucleotides not matched to a gene: 14. The CDR3 sequence: CASSLETDSGQGYF. CDR3 coding DNA: TGTGCCAGCAGTTTGGAGACTGACTCCGGACAGGGGTATTTT.

V is TRBV12-3 or TRBV12-4 and J is TRBJ2-2, with 8 bases that match TRBD2. This CDR3 is built from 14 residues. V was clipped by 7 bases and J by 6 bases; unmatched bases: 7. The CDR3 bases are TGTGCCAGCACTAAGGCGGGGGGCCCCGGGGAGCTGTTTTTT. Protein sequence: CASTKAGGPGELFF.